Each of the 27 T cell receptor beta chains below was sequenced from the same sample in a study of T cells after yellow fever vaccination. TCRdb analysed the 5' RACE reads with MiXCR anew, one entry per CDR3 protein. The data hold over 300,000 distinct CDR3 sequences, with 6.8% observed a single time. This specimen was PBMCs, taken more than 35 days after the first yellow fever vaccination. These receptors all stem from a man younger than 35 who received the YFV17D yellow fever vaccine.

CDR3 bases: TGCAGTGCTAGACAACCCGGGACTCGTTATGAAAAACTGTTTTTT. It yields the protein CSARQPGTRYEKLFF. The chain links TRBV20-1 to TRBJ1-4; TRBD1 might be the D (5 bases). V lost 2 bases, J lost 6 bases, and 16 bases lay in between. The CDR3 is made up of 15 amino acids. Germline V lookup: CDR1 DFQATT, CDR2 SNEGSKA (reference sequence).

This clonotype was detected a few times. The genes are TRBV7-2 and TRBJ1-2; 10 bases are shared with TRBD1. V shed 5 bases, J shed 3 bases, and the junction held 3 bases outside the gene matches. Germline V lookup: CDR1 SGHTA, CDR2 FQGNSA. CDR3 length: 14 amino acids. The CDR3 region is CASSGTGEDYGYTF. The CDR3 DNA is TGTGCCAGCAGCGGGACAGGGGAGGACTATGGCTACACCTTC. The full variable domain, with the rest looked up from reference TRBV7-2 and TRBJ1-2, is GAGVSQSPSNKVTEKGKDVELRCDPISGHTALYWYRQSLGQGLEFLIYFQGNSAPDKSGLPSDRFSAERTGGSVSTLTIQRTQQEDSAVYLCASSGTGEDYGYTFGSGTRLTVV.

The chain recombines TRBV5-1 with TRBJ1-2; D uncertain. This CDR3 comprises 13 residues. V was clipped by 1 base and J by 4 bases, with 8 bases between them. CDR1 and CDR2 (germline): SGHRS, YFSETQ. This CDR3 reads CASSLYDVYGYTF. The CDR3 DNA is TGCGCCAGCAGCTTGTACGACGTCTATGGCTACACCTTC.

The chain recombines TRBV7-2 with TRBJ2-2, with no clear D. This CDR3 spans 14 amino acids. The germline V gene has CDR1 SGHTA and CDR2 FQGNSA. The ends were cut back, 3 bases at V and 3 bases at J, with 8 bases in the middle. CDR3 nucleotide sequence: TGTGCCAGCAGCTTCGGGCTTTACACCGGGGAGCTGTTTTTT. This gives the protein CASSFGLYTGELFF.

The V and J genes are TRBV4-2 and TRBJ1-4; D gene ambiguous. V was pared by 8 bases and J by 6 bases, with 10 bases between. The CDR3 runs to 12 residues. Per germline, CDR1 LGHNA and CDR2 YNFKEQ. CDR3 in DNA: TGTGCCAGCGGGGAGAGGGATGAAAAACTGTTTTTT. This translates into CASGERDEKLFF.

In its sample, this clonotype was seen many times. The chain couples TRBV18 to TRBJ2-1; tentative D call: TRBD1 (5 bases). CDR3 length equals 13 residues. The V end lost 3 bases, the J end lost 8 bases, and 11 bases lay between the germline ends. Germline V gene lookup returns CDR1 KGHSH and CDR2 LQKENI. This CDR3 is CASSPPGKDEQFF. CDR3 DNA: TGTGCCAGCTCACCCCCAGGGAAGGATGAGCAGTTCTTC.

This clonotype turned up a few times. The chain employs TRBV28 and TRBJ2-5; D may be TRBD1 (6 bases). Trimming stripped 6 bases from V and 1 base from J, with 18 bases between. The CDR3 is made up of 16 amino acids. Germline values: CDR1 MDHEN, CDR2 SYDVKM. CDR3 region: CASSRGQTWGQETQYF. The DNA of the CDR3 is TGTGCCAGCAGCCGAGGACAGACCTGGGGCCAAGAGACCCAGTACTTC.

This clonotype was seen only a few times. The chain has TRBV7-8 and TRBJ1-1; a weak D match, TRBD1 (5 bases). The CDR3 is made up of 13 amino acids. Germline lookup yields CDR1 SGHVS and CDR2 FQNEAQ. V gave up 3 bases and J gave up 5 bases, with 10 bases separating them. The CDR3 loop is CASSLGVLTEAFF. The DNA of the CDR3 is TGTGCCAGCAGCTTGGGGGTACTAACTGAAGCTTTCTTT.

This clonotype has ten or more counts. This rearrangement joins TRBV12-2 to TRBJ2-7. TRBV12-2 is given as a pseudogene. The CDR3 extends over 12 amino acids. CDR3 sequence reads: CASRLHSYEQYV. CDR3 in DNA: TGTGCAAGTCGCTTACACTCCTACGAGCAGTACGTC.

This clonotype was detected a few times. The rearrangement joins TRBV6-1 to TRBJ2-6; D is possibly TRBD2 (5 bases). The CDR3 totals 14 residues. CDR1 is MNHNS and CDR2 is SASEGT in the germline V gene. V shed 8 bases and J shed 0 bases, with 8 bases lying between them. The CDR3 DNA reads TGTGCCAGCCGAGGGAGCTCTGGGGCCAACGTCCTGACTTTC. Translation gives CASRGSSGANVLTF.

This clonotype turned up a few times. The chain couples TRBV5-1 to TRBJ1-1, with a possible D match to TRBD1 (5 bases). The germline V gene has CDR1 SGHRS and CDR2 YFSETQ. The CDR3 extends over 14 amino acids. Trimming took off 1 base at V and 6 bases at J, with 13 bases between the two ends. CDR3: CASSLFRDSSEAFF. The DNA for the CDR3 is TGCGCCAGCAGCTTGTTCAGGGACTCGTCTGAAGCTTTCTTT.

This clonotype was observed a few times. The chain links TRBV7-2 to TRBJ2-7; TRBD2 matches at 13 bases. Trimming cost V 5 bases and J 4 bases; bases outside gene matches: 8. CDR3 length: 16 amino acids. Germline V gives CDR1 SGHTA, CDR2 FQGNSA. The CDR3 DNA follows: TGTGCCAGCAGCAAAGGACTAGCGGGGGATCTTTACGAGCAGTACTTC. The encoded protein is CASSKGLAGDLYEQYF.

The V and J genes are TRBV3-1 and TRBJ2-1; D may be TRBD1 or TRBD2 (5 bases each). This CDR3 is 15 amino acids long. V was cut by 2 bases and J by 5 bases, with 13 bases left in between. The germline V gene has CDR1 LGHDT and CDR2 YNNKEL (reference sequence). Here the CDR3 reads CASSQPRDAHNEQFF. DNA of the CDR3: TGTGCCAGCAGCCAACCCAGGGACGCCCACAATGAGCAGTTCTTC.

This clonotype was counted between two and nine times. This sequence joins TRBV6-5 and TRBJ1-3; D gene ambiguous. The CDR3 is 17 amino acids. The V and J ends lost 0 bases and 2 bases respectively, with 14 bases between them. Germline values: CDR1 MNHEY, CDR2 SVGAGI. In nucleotides, the CDR3 is TGTGCCAGCAGTTACTCGATTAACGGTAATACTGGAAACACCATATATTTT. Translated: CASSYSINGNTGNTIYF.

V and J are TRBV4-3 and TRBJ2-2; D not certain. Germline CDR1 LGHNA, CDR2 YSLEER. CDR3 length: 16 amino acids. Trimming shortened V by 2 bases and J by 3 bases, and 13 bases separated the two germline ends. CDR3 sequence: CASSQPTLSYTGELFF. For the CDR3, the DNA is TGCGCCAGCAGCCAACCCACCCTTAGCTACACCGGGGAGCTGTTTTTT.

Many counts were recorded for this clonotype. The rearrangement uses TRBV27 and TRBJ1-5, with D hard to call. The germline gives CDR1 MNHEY, CDR2 SMNVEV (reference sequence). CDR3 length: 15 residues. V was shortened by 7 bases and J by 0 bases, with 13 bases between the two germline ends. The CDR3 loop reads CASKTVPYSNQPQHF. As DNA, the CDR3 is TGTGCCAGCAAAACCGTCCCGTATAGCAATCAGCCCCAGCATTTT.

The chain joins TRBV4-3 to TRBJ1-2; weak D call: TRBD1 (6 bases). CDR1 and CDR2 from the germline V gene are LGHNA and YSLEER. The CDR3 totals 16 residues. V was clipped by 1 base and J by 4 bases, with 16 bases between them. The DNA of the CDR3 is TGCGCCAGCAGCCAAGTCGGGGGGACACTGGTCTATGGCTACACCTTC. Amino acids: CASSQVGGTLVYGYTF.

This clonotype was found a few times. This chain uses TRBV5-4 with TRBJ2-7, with D possibly called TRBD1 or TRBD2 (6 bases each). The CDR3 consists of 15 residues. The V gene's germline CDR1 is SGHNT and CDR2 YYREEE (reference sequence). Trimming shortened V by 2 bases and J by 1 base, and 13 bases separated the two germline ends. CDR3 coding DNA: TGTGCCAGCAGCTTCAGTCGGGGGCGGTCCTACGAGCAGTACTTC. Translating it yields CASSFSRGRSYEQYF.

This clonotype was picked up a small number of times. This sequence joins TRBV5-4 and TRBJ2-1; TRBD2 matches at 15 bases. This CDR3 is built from 15 residues. The germline V gene encodes CDR1 SGHNT and CDR2 YYREEE (reference sequence). J lost 9 bases, V lost 3 bases, and 4 bases had no gene match. DNA of the CDR3: TGTGCCAGCAGCTCGGGACTAGCGGGGGGAAGTGAGCAGTTCTTC. As protein: CASSSGLAGGSEQFF.

This clonotype was observed many times. J is TRBJ2-4 and V is TRBV18, with no clear D. The CDR3 is 15 residues long. V was cut by 0 bases and J by 6 bases, with 12 bases left in between. CDR1 is KGHSH, CDR2 LQKENI, per germline. The CDR3, as DNA: TGTGCCAGCTCACCACCGAATGCCGAGCCAAACATTCAGTACTTC. This translates into CASSPPNAEPNIQYF.

This clonotype has a count of ten or more. This chain links TRBV28 with TRBJ2-2; tentatively, D is TRBD1 (6 bases). The CDR3 contains 14 residues. From germline, CDR1 is MDHEN and CDR2 SYDVKM. V dropped 9 bases and J dropped 5 bases, with 16 bases sitting between them. CDR3 protein: CASYPGHRTGELFF. CDR3 nucleotides: TGTGCCAGTTATCCGGGACATAGAACCGGGGAGCTGTTTTTT.

This clonotype was observed at least ten times. V is TRBV5-4 and J is TRBJ1-5, with D maybe TRBD1 (6 bases). Trimming left V 2 bases short and J 9 bases short, with 15 bases between. The CDR3 extends over 14 amino acids. CDR1 is SGHNT, CDR2 YYREEE, per germline (reference sequence). The CDR3 region has the DNA TGTGCCAGCAGCTTCGAACAGGGCCAGGGGCCCCAGCATTTT. This sequence encodes CASSFEQGQGPQHF.

This rearrangement joins TRBV1 to TRBJ1-2; the listed D gene, TRBD1, was not tested against the DNA. TRBV1 represents a pseudogene. This CDR3 has 16 amino acids. The CDR3 here is CTSSQALTGPNYGYTF. DNA for the CDR3: TGCACCAGCAGCCAAGCTCTCACGGGACCCAACTATGGCTACACCTTC.

This chain joins TRBV29-1 and TRBJ2-1; D unclear. Germline V lookup: CDR1 SQVTM, CDR2 ANQGSEA. V was cut by 6 bases and J by 0 bases, with 9 bases left in between. The length of the CDR3 is 13 residues. The CDR3 DNA sequence: TGCAGCGTCGACTGGTCCTCCTACAATGAGCAGTTCTTC. It is translated as CSVDWSSYNEQFF.

Remarks on this clonotype: An end of the junction differs from the germline gene, which may be a read error. CDR3 loop: CASSSGPSVGETRYF. The CDR3 DNA is TGCGCCAGCAGCTCAGGCCCTTCGGTGGGAGAGACCCGGTACTTC. The chain is built from TRBV5-1 and TRBJ2-5; a weak D match, TRBD2 (5 bases). Per the germline V gene, CDR1 is SGHRS and CDR2 is YFSETQ. CDR3 length: 15 amino acids. Complete variable domain (other parts from reference TRBV5-1 and TRBJ2-5): KAGVTQTPRYLIKTRGQQVTLSCSPISGHRSVSWYQQTPGQGLQFLFEYFSETQRNKGNFPGRFSGRQFSNSRSEMNVSTLELGDSALYLCASSSGPSVGETRYFGPGTRLLVL.

The chain combines TRBV2 with TRBJ2-6; D is perhaps TRBD1 or TRBD2 (5 bases each). This CDR3 comprises 15 residues. The ends were cut back, 8 bases at V and 1 base at J, with 12 bases in the middle. Per the germline V gene, CDR1 is SNHLY and CDR2 is FYNNEI. CDR3 amino acids: CASARELSGANVLTF. The CDR3 DNA sequence: TGTGCCAGCGCCAGGGAGCTTTCTGGGGCCAACGTCCTGACTTTC.

This clonotype turned up a few times. The chain recombines TRBV4-3 with TRBJ2-3; D call uncertain. CDR3 size: 14 residues. V was pared by 3 bases and J by 0 bases, with 7 bases between. Germline V CDR1 and CDR2: LGHNA, YSLEER. This CDR3 reads CASSHRVSTDTQYF. CDR3 coding DNA: TGCGCCAGCAGCCATAGGGTCAGCACAGATACGCAGTATTTT.